This entry describes one T cell receptor (beta chain). Its target is not known. The CDR3 runs to 14 residues. V lost 3 bases and J lost 6, with 12 bases in between. Germline V CDR1 and CDR2: MNHEY, SMNVEV (reference sequence). This entry is derived from a study of Tregs in tolerant kidney transplant recipients. Background on the study: FACS sorting followed an approximately six-day coculture of CFSE-labeled recipient PBMCs with irradiated graft donor PBMCs.

Study-wide results and limits: The most relevant donor-specific Treg TCRbeta repertoire apparently came from expansion with activated donor B cells. The small number of patients limits these findings pending further validation.

Measured with immunoSEQ multiplex PCR; TCRdb has only the in-frame clones, and not every one. This table holds several thousand clones, approximately 43% found once. Sequencing was done on a sample of CD4+ T cells from blood cultured with allogeneic cells. The clonotype originates from a human donor in good health. The chain combines TRBV27 with TRBJ1-5; tentative D call: TRBD1 (5 bases). CDR3 in DNA: TGTGCCAGCAGTTTTGGAGGGGACGGTCAGCCCCAGCATTTT. It is translated as CASSFGGDGQPQHF.